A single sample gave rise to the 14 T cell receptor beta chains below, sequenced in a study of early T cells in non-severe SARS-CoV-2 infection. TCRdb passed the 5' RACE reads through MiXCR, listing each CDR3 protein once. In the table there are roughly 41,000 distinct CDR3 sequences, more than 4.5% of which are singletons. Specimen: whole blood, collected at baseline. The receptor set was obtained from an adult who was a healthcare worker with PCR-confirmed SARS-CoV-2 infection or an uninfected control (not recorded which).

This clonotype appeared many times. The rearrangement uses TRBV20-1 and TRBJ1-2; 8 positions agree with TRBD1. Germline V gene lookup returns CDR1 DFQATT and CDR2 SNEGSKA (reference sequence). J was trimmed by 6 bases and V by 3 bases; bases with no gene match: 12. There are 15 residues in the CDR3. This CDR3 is CSARASRTGRDGYTF. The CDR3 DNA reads TGCAGTGCTAGGGCTTCCCGGACAGGGCGGGATGGCTACACCTTC.

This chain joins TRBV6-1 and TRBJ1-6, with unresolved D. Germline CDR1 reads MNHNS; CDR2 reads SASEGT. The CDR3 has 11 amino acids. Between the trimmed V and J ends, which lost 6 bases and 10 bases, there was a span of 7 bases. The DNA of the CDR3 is TGTGCCAGCAGGGCAGGCTCACCCCTCCACTTT. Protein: CASRAGSPLHF.

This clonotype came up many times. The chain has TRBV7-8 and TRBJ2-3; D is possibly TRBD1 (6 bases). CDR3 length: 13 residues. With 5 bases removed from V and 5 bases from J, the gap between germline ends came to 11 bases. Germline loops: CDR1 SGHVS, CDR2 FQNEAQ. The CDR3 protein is CASSITGLDTQYF. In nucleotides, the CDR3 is TGTGCCAGCAGCATTACAGGGTTAGATACGCAGTATTTT.

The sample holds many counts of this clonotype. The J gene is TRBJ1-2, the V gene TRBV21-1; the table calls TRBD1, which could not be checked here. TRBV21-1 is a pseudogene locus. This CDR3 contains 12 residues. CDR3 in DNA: TGTGCCAGCAACGGACAGGGGGATGGCTACACCTTC. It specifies CASNGQGDGYTF.

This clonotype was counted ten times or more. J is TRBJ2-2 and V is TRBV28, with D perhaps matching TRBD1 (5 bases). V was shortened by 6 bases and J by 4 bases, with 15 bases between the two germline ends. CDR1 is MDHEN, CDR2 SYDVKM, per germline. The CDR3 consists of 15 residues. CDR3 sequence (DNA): TGTGCCAGCAGCGTCCAGGGTCAGGGCACCGGGGAGCTGTTTTTT. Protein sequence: CASSVQGQGTGELFF.

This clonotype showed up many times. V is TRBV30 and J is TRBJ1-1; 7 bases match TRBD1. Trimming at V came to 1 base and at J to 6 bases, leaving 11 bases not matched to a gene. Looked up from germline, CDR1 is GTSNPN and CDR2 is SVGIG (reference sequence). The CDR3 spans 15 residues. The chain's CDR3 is CAWSGRGGLMPEAFF. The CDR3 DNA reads TGTGCCTGGAGTGGTCGAGGGGGCTTGATGCCTGAAGCTTTCTTT.

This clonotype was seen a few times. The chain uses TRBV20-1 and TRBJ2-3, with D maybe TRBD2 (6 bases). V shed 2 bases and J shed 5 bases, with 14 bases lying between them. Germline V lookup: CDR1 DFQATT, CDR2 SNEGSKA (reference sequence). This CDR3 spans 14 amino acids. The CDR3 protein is CSARRGKTLDTQYF. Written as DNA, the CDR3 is TGCAGTGCTAGACGCGGGAAGACTTTAGATACGCAGTATTTT.

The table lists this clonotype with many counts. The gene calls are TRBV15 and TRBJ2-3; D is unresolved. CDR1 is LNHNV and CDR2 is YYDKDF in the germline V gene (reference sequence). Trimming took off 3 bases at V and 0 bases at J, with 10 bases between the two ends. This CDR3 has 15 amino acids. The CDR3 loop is CATSRAGVSTDTQYF. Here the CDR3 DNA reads TGTGCCACCAGCAGGGCAGGCGTAAGCACAGATACGCAGTATTTT.

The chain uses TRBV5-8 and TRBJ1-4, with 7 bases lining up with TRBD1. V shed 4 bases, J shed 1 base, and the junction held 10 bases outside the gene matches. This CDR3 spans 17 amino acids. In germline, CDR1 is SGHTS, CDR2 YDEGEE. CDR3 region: CASSPGGGGGTNEKLFF. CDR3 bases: TGTGCCAGCAGCCCCGGCGGAGGGGGCGGAACTAATGAAAAACTGTTTTTT.

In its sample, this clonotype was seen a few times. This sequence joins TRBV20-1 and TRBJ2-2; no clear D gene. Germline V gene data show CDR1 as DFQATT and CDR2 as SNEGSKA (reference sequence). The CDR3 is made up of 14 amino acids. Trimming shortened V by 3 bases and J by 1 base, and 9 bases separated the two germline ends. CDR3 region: CSASVRRNTGELFF. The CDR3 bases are TGCAGTGCTAGTGTGCGGAGGAACACCGGGGAGCTGTTTTTT.

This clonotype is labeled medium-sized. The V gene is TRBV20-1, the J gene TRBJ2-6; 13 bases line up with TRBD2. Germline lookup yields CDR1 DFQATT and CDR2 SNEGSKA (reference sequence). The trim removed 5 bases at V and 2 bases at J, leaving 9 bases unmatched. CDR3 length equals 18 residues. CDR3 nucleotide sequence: TGCAGTGCTCCGTGGACTAGCGGGAGCCATGCTGGGGCCAACGTCCTGACTTTC. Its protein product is CSAPWTSGSHAGANVLTF.

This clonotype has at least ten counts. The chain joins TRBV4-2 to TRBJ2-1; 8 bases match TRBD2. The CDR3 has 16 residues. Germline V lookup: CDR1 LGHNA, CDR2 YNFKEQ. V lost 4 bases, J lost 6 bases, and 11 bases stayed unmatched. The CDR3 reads CASSPSWTSLSNEQFF. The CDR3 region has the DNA TGTGCCAGCAGCCCTTCGTGGACTAGCCTCAGCAATGAGCAGTTCTTC.

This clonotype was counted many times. The CDR3, as DNA: TGTGCCAGCAGCTTGGTCCTAGCGGGGAACACAGATACGCAGTATTTT. Amino acids: CASSLVLAGNTDTQYF. The chain employs TRBV5-4 and TRBJ2-3; TRBD2 aligns across 9 bases. The CDR3 spans 16 residues. Germline CDR1 and CDR2: SGHNT and YYREEE (reference sequence). The V gene end was trimmed by 0 bases and the J gene end by 2 bases; junction bases not matched to a gene: 4.

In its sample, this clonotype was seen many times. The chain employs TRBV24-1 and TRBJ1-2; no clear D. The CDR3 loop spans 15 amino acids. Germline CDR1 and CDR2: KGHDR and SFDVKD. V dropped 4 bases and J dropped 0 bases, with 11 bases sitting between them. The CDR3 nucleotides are TGTGCCACCAGTGACAGCGAACGAGCTAACTATGGCTACACCTTC. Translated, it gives CATSDSERANYGYTF.